This TCR beta chain was captured by sequencing in a study of blood T cell repertoires in COVID-19. The CDR3 spans 13 residues. The V segment lost 3 bases and the J segment 7 bases; nucleotides outside the gene matches: 3. The V gene's germline CDR1 is DFQATT and CDR2 SNEGSKA (reference sequence). Sequencing used immunoSEQ multiplex PCR; TCRdb keeps in-frame clones, though not all of them. The data hold approximately 76,000 clones, with roughly nine tenths observed a single time. The sequence was collected from a man in his thirties or forties with acute or convalescent COVID-19. What was sequenced was peripheral blood. The V gene is TRBV20-1, the J gene TRBJ1-6, with 7 bases lining up with TRBD1. The CDR3 sequence: CSASRDRNSPLHF. As DNA, the CDR3 is TGCAGTGCTAGTAGGGACAGAAATTCACCCCTCCACTTT.